Presented here are 16 T cell receptor beta chains from one specimen sequenced in a study of cytomegalovirus exposure and HLA in healthy donors. It was with 60 Vbeta and 13 Jbeta primers that the PCR ran. This table comes from immunoSEQ multiplex PCR, and its TCRdb copy is limited to in-frame clones, with some not included. This repertoire includes 50,000 to 60,000 clones. Source material: PBMCs. The receptors here all came from a male donor in good health and CMV-seronegative.

The chain employs TRBV7-9 and TRBJ2-3; TRBD1 matches 9 bases. The germline CDR1 and CDR2 sequences are SEHNR and FQNEAQ (reference sequence). The CDR3 consists of 14 residues. Trimming removed 2 bases from V and 5 bases from J; junction bases left unmatched: 2. The CDR3 loop is CASSLTGGLDTQYF. In DNA, the CDR3 is TGTGCCAGCAGCTTAACAGGGGGCTTAGATACGCAGTATTTT.

V is TRBV15 and J is TRBJ2-5, with 12 positions matching TRBD1. The J call may be mistaken, given a closer DNA end match to TRBJ2-7. CDR3 length: 16 residues. Germline CDR1 LNHNV, CDR2 YYDKDF (reference sequence). CDR3: CATSRELRDRGREQYF. The CDR3, as DNA: TGTGCCACCAGCAGAGAACTTAGGGACAGGGGGCGCGAGCAGTACTTC.

Notes on this clone: This sample includes further DNA sequences coding for the same CDR3. The chain is built from TRBV10-3 and TRBJ2-7; 7 positions match TRBD1. V dropped 6 bases and J dropped 4; count of bases not matched to a gene: 0. This CDR3 contains 11 residues. Germline loops: CDR1 ENHRY, CDR2 SYGVKD. The CDR3 is CAIRGQYEQYF. The CDR3 DNA reads as TGTGCCATCAGGGGACAGTACGAGCAGTACTTC.

V is TRBV14 and J is TRBJ1-1; D ambiguous. The CDR3 runs to 14 residues. CDR1 is SGHDN, CDR2 FVKESK, per germline. V shed 3 bases and J shed 0 bases, with 8 bases lying between them. CDR3 nucleotide sequence: TGTGCCAGCAGCCAGACCGGGATGAACACTGAAGCTTTCTTT. This encodes CASSQTGMNTEAFF.

V is TRBV11-1 and J is TRBJ2-3; D uncertain. Trimming removed 4 bases from V and 2 bases from J, with 10 bases in between. This CDR3 has 14 residues. Germline CDR1 is SGHAT and CDR2 is FQDESV (reference sequence). Written as DNA, the CDR3 is TGTGCCAGCAGCTCTGACTCACCCACAGATACGCAGTATTTT. Amino acids: CASSSDSPTDTQYF.

This sequence joins TRBV28 and TRBJ1-2; D is perhaps TRBD1 (5 bases). The CDR3 length is 13 residues. Germline lookup yields CDR1 MDHEN and CDR2 SYDVKM. V dropped 3 bases and J dropped 8 bases, with 13 bases sitting between them. The CDR3 DNA sequence: TGTGCCAGCAGTTTTGTGCACCAGGGCGGCTACACCTTC. It yields the protein CASSFVHQGGYTF.

V gene TRBV5-1 combines with J gene TRBJ2-3, with 7 bases that match TRBD2. CDR3 length equals 17 residues. V was pared by 4 bases and J by 3 bases, with 14 bases of the junction left unmatched. The germline gives CDR1 SGHRS, CDR2 YFSETQ. CDR3 bases: TGCGCCAGCAGCGTGGCTTATGGGGCTAGCGGAACAGATACGCAGTATTTT. It codes for CASSVAYGASGTDTQYF.

The rearrangement uses TRBV7-3 and TRBJ1-1; 7 bases are shared with TRBD1. V dropped 2 bases and J dropped 1; count of bases not matched to a gene: 1. This CDR3 has 14 amino acids. CDR1 and CDR2 from the germline V gene are SGHTA and FQGTGA. The DNA of the CDR3 is TGTGCCAGCAGCTTAGAGGGGGCGAACACTGAAGCTTTCTTT. Its translation: CASSLEGANTEAFF.

This chain uses TRBV28 with TRBJ1-2, with D possibly matching TRBD1 (5 bases). The CDR3 consists of 11 residues. Germline CDR1 MDHEN, CDR2 SYDVKM. V was cut by 3 bases and J by 8 bases, with 7 bases left in between. The CDR3 protein is CASSLRGGYTF. The CDR3 nucleotides read TGTGCCAGCAGTTTGCGGGGCGGCTACACCTTC.

The V gene is TRBV7-2, the J gene TRBJ1-4, with 11 bases identical to TRBD1. V lost 4 bases and J lost 8; bases outside the gene matches: 15. There are 18 residues in the CDR3. Germline lookup yields CDR1 SGHTA and CDR2 FQGNSA. CDR3 DNA sequence: TGTGCCAGCAGCTCTCCTCCCCTTGGACAGGGGGCTAGGGAAAAACTGTTTTTT. Translated: CASSSPPLGQGAREKLFF.

V gene TRBV25-1 combines with J gene TRBJ1-5; possibly TRBD1 for D (5 bases). The CDR3 has 16 residues. The V and J ends lost 1 base and 5 bases respectively, with 15 bases between them. Germline values: CDR1 MGHDK, CDR2 SYGVNS. The CDR3 DNA is TGTGCCAGCAGTGAATCTGGGGGAGGGGTCCATCAGCCCCAGCATTTT. Translated, it gives CASSESGGGVHQPQHF.

The chain employs TRBV11-2 and TRBJ2-2, with 10 positions matching TRBD1. The germline V gene encodes CDR1 SGHAT and CDR2 FQNNGV. V lost 8 bases to trimming and J lost 6 bases; unmatched junction nucleotides: 6. CDR3 length: 14 residues. The CDR3 is CASSGTGVAGELFF. CDR3 in DNA: TGTGCCAGCTCCGGGACAGGGGTAGCCGGGGAGCTGTTTTTT.

The rearrangement links TRBV6-6 to TRBJ1-2, with D tentatively TRBD1 (5 bases). Germline assignment: CDR1 MNHNY and CDR2 SVGAGI (reference sequence). The CDR3 has 13 amino acids. V shed 5 bases and J shed 12 bases, with 19 bases lying between them. The CDR3 DNA reads as TGTGCCAGCAGTCAGATTGACAGCCCCTTCCACACCTTC. This encodes CASSQIDSPFHTF.

The chain links TRBV5-1 to TRBJ2-2; maybe TRBD2 (5 bases). Trimming pared 9 bases from V and 7 bases from J, leaving 16 bases between. This CDR3 comprises 13 residues. Germline values: CDR1 SGHRS, CDR2 YFSETQ. CDR3: CATQVGAGGELFF. For the CDR3, the DNA is TGCGCCACACAAGTGGGCGCGGGCGGGGAGCTGTTTTTT.

The V gene is TRBV4-2, the J gene TRBJ1-4; no definite D call. The CDR3 is made up of 16 amino acids. CDR1 and CDR2 (germline): LGHNA, YNFKEQ. Trimming removed 0 bases from V and 0 bases from J, with 8 bases in between. The CDR3 DNA reads as TGTGCCAGCAGCCAAGATTCGGGTGCAACTAATGAAAAACTGTTTTTT. Its translation: CASSQDSGATNEKLFF.

The chain recombines TRBV4-3 with TRBJ1-2; D unclear. The germline CDR1 and CDR2 sequences are LGHNA and YSLEER. Between the trimmed V and J ends, which lost 0 bases and 4 bases, there was a span of 6 bases. The CDR3 has 13 amino acids. This CDR3 reads CASSQDLGYGYTF. CDR3 bases: TGCGCCAGCAGCCAAGATCTCGGCTATGGCTACACCTTC.